This T cell receptor (beta chain) was observed in a study of immune cell composition in non-small cell lung cancer. Findings of the study overall: Top 10 clone scores and clonality were higher in squamous than adenocarcinoma. It was not proven that tumour-reactive clones equal dominant tumour-associated clones.

Comments on this clone: Antigen unknown.

Here immunoSEQ multiplex PCR was the method, and the copy in TCRdb shows in-frame clones only, minus some. Of about 2,500 clones in the sample, 82% were seen once. This CDR3 has 14 amino acids. The ends lost 3 bases at V and 4 bases at J; junction bases unmatched: 4. The germline V gene has CDR1 SQVTM and CDR2 ANQGSEA. Frozen unsorted single-cell suspensions supplied the genomic DNA. This receptor was taken from a human donor with non-small cell lung cancer. The chain couples TRBV29-1 to TRBJ2-1; 9 bases are shared with TRBD1. Sequencing was performed on lung tumor tissue. The CDR3 region has the DNA TGCAGCGTTGAGGCCGGGACAGGGTACAATGAGCAGTTCTTC. This encodes CSVEAGTGYNEQFF.